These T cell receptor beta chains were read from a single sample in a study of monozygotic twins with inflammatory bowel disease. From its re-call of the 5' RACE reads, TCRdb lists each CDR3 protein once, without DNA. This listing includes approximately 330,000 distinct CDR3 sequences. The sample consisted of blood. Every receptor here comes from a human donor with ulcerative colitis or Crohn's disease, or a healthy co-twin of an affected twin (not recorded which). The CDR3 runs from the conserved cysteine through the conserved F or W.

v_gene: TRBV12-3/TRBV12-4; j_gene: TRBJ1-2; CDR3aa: CASTMGLPGYTF
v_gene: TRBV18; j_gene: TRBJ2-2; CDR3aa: CASSPLAGTGENTGELFF
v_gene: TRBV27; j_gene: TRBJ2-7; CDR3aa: CASSLRGGYEQYF
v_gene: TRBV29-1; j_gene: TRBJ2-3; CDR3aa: CSTGGLGSTDTQYF
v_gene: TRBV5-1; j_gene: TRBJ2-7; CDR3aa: CASSYSGSPYEQYF
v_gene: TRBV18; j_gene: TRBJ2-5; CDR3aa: CASSQGTETQYF
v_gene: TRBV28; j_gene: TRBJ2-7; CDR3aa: CASSLLQGASSSYEQYF
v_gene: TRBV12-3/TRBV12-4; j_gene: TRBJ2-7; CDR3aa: CASSRADYEQYF
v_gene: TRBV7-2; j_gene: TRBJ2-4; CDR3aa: CASSLNTGAKNIQYF
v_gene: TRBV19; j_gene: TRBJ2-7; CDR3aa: CASSRTGVAYEQYF
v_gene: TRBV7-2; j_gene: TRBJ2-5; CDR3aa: CASSPGSQETQYF
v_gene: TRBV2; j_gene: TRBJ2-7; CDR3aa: CASRATTGTAGVREQYF
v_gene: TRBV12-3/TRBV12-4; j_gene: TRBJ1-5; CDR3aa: CASSLTGGKVGQPQHF
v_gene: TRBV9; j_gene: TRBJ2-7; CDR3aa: CASSPGTDNEQYF
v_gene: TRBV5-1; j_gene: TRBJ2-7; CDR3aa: CASSLGLAETYEQYF
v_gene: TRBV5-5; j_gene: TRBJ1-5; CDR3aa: CASSLVSGGGSNQPQHF
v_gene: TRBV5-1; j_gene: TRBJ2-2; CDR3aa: CASSLVPTTGELFF
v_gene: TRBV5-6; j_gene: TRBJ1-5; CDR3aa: CASSPQRAKPQHF
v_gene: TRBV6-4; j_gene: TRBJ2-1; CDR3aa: CASSAGASSYNEQFF
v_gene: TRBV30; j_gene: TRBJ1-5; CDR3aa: CAWSGMGYQIDQPQHF
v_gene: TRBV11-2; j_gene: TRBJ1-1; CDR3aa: CASSLEGLGEAFF
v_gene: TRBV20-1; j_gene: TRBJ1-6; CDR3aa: CSEKGEGDGSPPHF
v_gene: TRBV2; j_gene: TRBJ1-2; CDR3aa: CASSAGVGYTF
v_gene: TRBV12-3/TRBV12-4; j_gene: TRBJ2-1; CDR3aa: CASKEDHYNEQFF
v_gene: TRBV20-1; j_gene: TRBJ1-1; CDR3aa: CSARDASRTGGAPENTEAFF
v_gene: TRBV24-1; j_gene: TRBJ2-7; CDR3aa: CATSDPGPSGAYEQYF
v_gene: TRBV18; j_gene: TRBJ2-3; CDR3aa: CASSPTGPTDTQYF
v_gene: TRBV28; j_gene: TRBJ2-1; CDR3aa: CASGSGTSGMAYNEQFF
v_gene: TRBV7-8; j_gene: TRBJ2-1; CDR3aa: CASSFLVGAEGHNEQFF
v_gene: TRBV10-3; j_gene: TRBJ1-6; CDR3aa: CAISDGRNSPLHF
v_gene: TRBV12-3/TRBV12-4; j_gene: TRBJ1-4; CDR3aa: CASRRPGTNSEKLFF